The 18 T cell receptor beta chains presented below share a single source sample, sequenced in a study of T cells in Graves' hyperthyroidism and ophthalmopathy. Amplified TCR beta CDR3 regions came from RNA transcripts. A first-round RT-PCR of the TCR CDR3 used the HTBI primer set. TCRdb re-called the multiplex PCR reads with MiXCR, one entry per CDR3 protein. Of around 520,000 distinct CDR3 sequences in the sample, approximately 14% were seen once. Sequencing input: blood. All receptors derive from a woman aged 18-29 years with Graves' hyperthyroidism.

This clonotype was observed at least ten times. The rearrangement joins TRBV5-1 to TRBJ2-5; 13 nucleotides line up with TRBD2. Germline assignment: CDR1 SGHRS and CDR2 YFSETQ. CDR3 size: 18 residues. The ends lost 4 bases at V and 5 bases at J; junction bases unmatched: 14. The CDR3 DNA follows: TGCGCCAGCAGCCTCACATACGGACTAGCGGGAGCGGTTGAGACCCAGTACTTC. Amino acids: CASSLTYGLAGAVETQYF.

This clonotype was counted between two and nine times. V is TRBV20-1 and J is TRBJ2-2; D is undetermined. There are 14 residues in the CDR3. V shed 2 bases and J shed 7 bases, with 14 bases lying between them. The germline CDR1 and CDR2 sequences are DFQATT and SNEGSKA (reference sequence). CDR3 sequence: CSARSRRFDGELFF. CDR3 nucleotide sequence: TGCAGTGCTAGAAGCAGGCGGTTTGACGGGGAGCTGTTTTTT.

This clonotype was seen more than once but under ten times. A much larger clone lies a single base off, so this may be a read error. This rearrangement joins TRBV6-1 to TRBJ2-7; 12 bases are a match to TRBD1. V shed 4 bases, J shed 2 bases, and the junction held 9 bases outside the gene matches. The CDR3 spans 17 residues. The germline CDR1 and CDR2 sequences are MNHNS and SASEGT. The CDR3 nucleotides read TGTGCCAGCAGTGTCTCCGGGACAGGGGGCAAGACCTACGAGCAGTACTTC. Translation: CASSVSGTGGKTYEQYF.

The genes are TRBV2 and TRBJ2-7; 9 positions agree with TRBD2. The CDR3 runs 18 residues. V shed 1 base and J 0 bases; nucleotides not matched to a gene: 10. Germline values: CDR1 SNHLY, CDR2 FYNNEI. CDR3 sequence reads: CASSEDVGLAGSSYEQYF. The CDR3 nucleotides read TGTGCCAGCAGTGAAGACGTTGGGCTAGCGGGGAGCTCCTACGAGCAGTACTTC.

This clonotype was detected ten times or more. V and J are TRBV2 and TRBJ1-5; TRBD1 agrees at 10 bases. From germline, CDR1 is SNHLY and CDR2 FYNNEI. V dropped 7 bases and J dropped 7; count of bases not matched to a gene: 4. The CDR3 is 13 amino acids. DNA for the CDR3: TGTGCCAGCACTAGACAGGGGGCCCAGCCCCAGCATTTT. This codes for CASTRQGAQPQHF.

This clonotype was counted between two and nine times. The CDR3 bases are TGTGCCAGCAGCTTATTCCCTGGAAACACCATATATTTT. This translates into CASSLFPGNTIYF. The rearrangement links TRBV7-6 to TRBJ1-3; D is ambiguous. The CDR3 spans 13 residues. V lost 2 bases to trimming and J lost 2 bases, with 4 bases between them. Germline V gene data show CDR1 as SGHVS and CDR2 as FNYEAQ.

This clonotype was detected many times. This chain uses TRBV7-2 with TRBJ1-5; maybe TRBD1 (5 bases). CDR1 is SGHTA and CDR2 is FQGNSA in the germline V gene. The CDR3 contains 17 residues. V was cut by 2 bases and J by 2 bases, with 16 bases left in between. The CDR3 is CASSLRGIGGGNQPQHF. The CDR3 DNA reads as TGTGCCAGCAGCTTAAGGGGTATCGGGGGGGGCAATCAGCCCCAGCATTTT.

This clonotype occurred many times. The V and J genes are TRBV11-2 and TRBJ2-7, with 9 positions matching TRBD2. Per the germline V gene, CDR1 is SGHAT and CDR2 is FQNNGV. The trim removed 0 bases at V and 3 bases at J, leaving 3 bases unmatched. The CDR3 totals 15 residues. The chain's CDR3 is CASSLDGSGSYEQYV. In DNA form, the CDR3 reads TGTGCCAGCAGCTTAGACGGTAGCGGGAGCTACGAGCAGTACGTC.

This clonotype occurred a few times. The chain recombines TRBV9 with TRBJ1-2, with D possibly matching TRBD1 (6 bases). This CDR3 spans 13 amino acids. Trimming took 0 bases from V and 7 from J, leaving 10 bases between them. Germline loops: CDR1 SGDLS, CDR2 YYNGEE. The CDR3 region is CASSVEQGRGYTF. The CDR3 DNA is TGTGCCAGCAGCGTAGAACAGGGTCGTGGCTACACCTTC. Variable domain in full (rest from reference TRBV9 and TRBJ1-2): DSGVTQTPKHLITATGQRVTLRCSPRSGDLSVYWYQQSLDQGLQFLIQYYNGEERAKGNILERFSAQQFPDLHSELNLSSLELGDSALYFCASSVEQGRGYTFGSGTRLTVV.

This clonotype was counted at least ten times. The chain couples TRBV6-5 to TRBJ1-5; D perhaps matches TRBD1 (5 bases). CDR1 is MNHEY, CDR2 SVGAGI, per germline. The CDR3 covers 15 residues. Between the trimmed V and J ends, which lost 0 bases and 6 bases, there was a span of 12 bases. The CDR3 bases are TGTGCCAGCAGTTACTCAGGGGTTTTGGGTCAGCCCCAGCATTTT. Residues: CASSYSGVLGQPQHF.

This clonotype has a count of ten or more. V gene TRBV12-3 or TRBV12-4 combines with J gene TRBJ1-2; no clear D. Trimming cost V 1 base and J 4 bases, with 4 bases left between them. This CDR3 is 12 amino acids long. CDR3 DNA sequence: TGTGCCAGCAGTTTAGGGGTCTATGGCTACACCTTC. This encodes CASSLGVYGYTF.

This clonotype appeared many times. The rearrangement uses TRBV30 and TRBJ2-7; TRBD1 agrees at 7 bases. This CDR3 contains 13 residues. Looked up from germline, CDR1 is GTSNPN and CDR2 is SVGIG (reference sequence). J was trimmed by 7 bases and V by 3 bases; bases with no gene match: 9. Written as DNA, the CDR3 is TGTGCCTGGAGGGAACAGGGGCCTGGGGAGCAGTACTTC. This translates into CAWREQGPGEQYF.

This clonotype was detected many times. This sequence joins TRBV27 and TRBJ2-7; 9 positions match TRBD2. Germline lookup yields CDR1 MNHEY and CDR2 SMNVEV (reference sequence). The CDR3 contains 14 residues. With 5 bases clipped from V and 3 bases from J, the junction kept 5 bases outside the gene matches. This CDR3 is CASSPIAGVYEQYF. DNA for the CDR3: TGTGCCAGCAGTCCTATAGCGGGAGTCTACGAGCAGTACTTC.

This chain connects TRBV6-4 to TRBJ2-5; D unclear. The CDR3 length is 14 residues. Trimming cost V 5 bases and J 1 base, with 11 bases left between them. CDR1 and CDR2 (germline): MRHNA, SNTAGT. The CDR3 region has the DNA TGTGCCAGCAGTTACGTGGTCTCCCAAGAGACCCAGTACTTC. It codes for CASSYVVSQETQYF.

The chain uses TRBV6-1 and TRBJ2-1, with TRBD2 matching over 13 bases. The J segment lost 6 bases and the V segment lost 5 bases, leaving 7 bases of the junction unmatched. The CDR3 is 16 residues long. Germline values: CDR1 MNHNS, CDR2 SASEGT. The CDR3: CASSPWGTSGVNEQFF. CDR3 in DNA: TGTGCCAGCAGTCCATGGGGGACTAGCGGGGTCAATGAGCAGTTCTTC.

This clonotype showed up many times. J is TRBJ2-3 and V is TRBV6-5; D is unresolved. Trimming shortened V by 0 bases and J by 3 bases, and 10 bases separated the two germline ends. CDR1 is MNHEY and CDR2 is SVGAGI in the germline V gene. The CDR3 length is 15 residues. CDR3 amino acids: CASSYSSLFTDTQYF. CDR3 coding DNA: TGTGCCAGCAGTTACTCGAGCCTCTTTACAGATACGCAGTATTTT.

There are many counts of this clonotype. The chain couples TRBV9 to TRBJ1-2; D is unresolved. The CDR3 extends over 13 amino acids. The V gene lost 4 bases and the J gene lost 8 bases, with 15 bases spanning the gap. CDR1 is SGDLS and CDR2 is YYNGEE in the germline V gene. The CDR3 bases are TGTGCCAGCAGCCTAGACGGTCCTTTGGGCTACACCTTC. Amino acid sequence: CASSLDGPLGYTF.

This clonotype was recorded many times. A junction boundary mismatches the germline segment, possibly from a read error. V and J are TRBV9 and TRBJ2-5; 8 bases line up with TRBD2. The CDR3 runs to 13 residues. The germline CDR1 and CDR2 sequences are SGDLS and YYNGEE. CDR3 region: CARSGSVAETQYF. CDR3 DNA: TGTGCCAGAAGCGGGAGTGTGGCTGAGACCCAGTACTTC.